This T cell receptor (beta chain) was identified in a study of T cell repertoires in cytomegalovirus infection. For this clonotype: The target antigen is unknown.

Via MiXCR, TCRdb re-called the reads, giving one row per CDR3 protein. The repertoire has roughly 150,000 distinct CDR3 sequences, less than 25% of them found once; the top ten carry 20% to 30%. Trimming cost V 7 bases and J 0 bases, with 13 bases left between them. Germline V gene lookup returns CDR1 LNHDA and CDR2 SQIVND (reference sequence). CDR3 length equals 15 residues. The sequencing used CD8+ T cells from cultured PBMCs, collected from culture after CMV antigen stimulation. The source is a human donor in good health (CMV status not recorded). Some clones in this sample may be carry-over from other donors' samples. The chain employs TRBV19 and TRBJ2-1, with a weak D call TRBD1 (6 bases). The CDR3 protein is CASNYRDTSYNEQFF. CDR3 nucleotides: TGTGCCAGTAATTACCGGGACACCTCCTACAATGAGCAGTTCTTC. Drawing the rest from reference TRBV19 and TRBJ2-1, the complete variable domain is DGGITQSPKYLFRKEGQNVTLSCEQNLNHDAMYWYRQDPGQGLRLIYYSQIVNDFQKGDIAEGYSVSREKKESFPLTVTSAQKNPTAFYLCASNYRDTSYNEQFFGPGTRLTVL.